This T cell receptor beta chain was sequenced for a study of T cells in localized non-small cell lung cancer. Libraries were prepared by immunoSEQ multiplex PCR; TCRdb keeps only in-frame clonotypes and omits some of them. The table lists about 12,000 clones, roughly 80% of them singletons. This CDR3 has 15 residues. Trimming took 3 bases from V and 2 from J, leaving 13 bases between them. Germline loops: CDR1 LNHDA, CDR2 SQIVND (reference sequence). J is TRBJ1-2 and V is TRBV19; D unclear. The sequenced sample was peripheral blood, obtained before any cancer treatment. The sequence was collected from a male donor older than 55 with stage I squamous cell lung carcinoma. The CDR3 nucleotides are TGTGCCAGTAGTATTACAAACCAAGGGAACTATGGCTACACCTTC. It codes for CASSITNQGNYGYTF.